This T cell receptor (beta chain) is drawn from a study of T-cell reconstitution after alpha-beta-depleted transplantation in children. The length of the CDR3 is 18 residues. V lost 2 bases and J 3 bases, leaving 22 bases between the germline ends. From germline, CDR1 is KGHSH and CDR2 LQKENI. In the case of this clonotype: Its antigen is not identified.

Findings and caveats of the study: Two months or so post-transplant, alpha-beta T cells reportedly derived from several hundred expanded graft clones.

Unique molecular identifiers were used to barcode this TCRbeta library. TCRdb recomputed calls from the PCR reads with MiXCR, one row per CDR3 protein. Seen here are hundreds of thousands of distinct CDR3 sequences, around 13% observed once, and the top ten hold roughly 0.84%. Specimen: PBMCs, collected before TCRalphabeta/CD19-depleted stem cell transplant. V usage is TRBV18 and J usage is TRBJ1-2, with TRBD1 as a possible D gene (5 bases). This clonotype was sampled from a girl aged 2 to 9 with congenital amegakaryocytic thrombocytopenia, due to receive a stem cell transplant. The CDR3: CASSPSNGGRRSDYGYTF. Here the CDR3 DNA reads TGTGCCAGCTCACCATCCAACGGGGGACGTCGGAGTGACTATGGCTACACCTTC.